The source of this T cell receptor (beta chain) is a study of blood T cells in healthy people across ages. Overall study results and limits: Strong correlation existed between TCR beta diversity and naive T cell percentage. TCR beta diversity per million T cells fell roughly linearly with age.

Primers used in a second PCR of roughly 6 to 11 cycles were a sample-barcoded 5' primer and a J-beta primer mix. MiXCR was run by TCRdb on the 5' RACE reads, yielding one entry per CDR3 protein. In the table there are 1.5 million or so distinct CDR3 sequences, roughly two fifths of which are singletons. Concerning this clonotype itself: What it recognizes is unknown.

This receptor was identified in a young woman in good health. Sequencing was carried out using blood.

CDR3 bases: TGCGCCAGCAGCCAAGGAGCACAGCGATCCTATAATTCACCCCTCCACTTT. It is translated as CASSQGAQRSYNSPLHF. The chain uses TRBV4-1 and TRBJ1-6, with D unresolved. V lost 1 base and J 1 base, leaving 11 bases between the germline ends. This CDR3 is built from 17 residues. Germline-derived CDR1 and CDR2 are MGHRA and YSYEKL.